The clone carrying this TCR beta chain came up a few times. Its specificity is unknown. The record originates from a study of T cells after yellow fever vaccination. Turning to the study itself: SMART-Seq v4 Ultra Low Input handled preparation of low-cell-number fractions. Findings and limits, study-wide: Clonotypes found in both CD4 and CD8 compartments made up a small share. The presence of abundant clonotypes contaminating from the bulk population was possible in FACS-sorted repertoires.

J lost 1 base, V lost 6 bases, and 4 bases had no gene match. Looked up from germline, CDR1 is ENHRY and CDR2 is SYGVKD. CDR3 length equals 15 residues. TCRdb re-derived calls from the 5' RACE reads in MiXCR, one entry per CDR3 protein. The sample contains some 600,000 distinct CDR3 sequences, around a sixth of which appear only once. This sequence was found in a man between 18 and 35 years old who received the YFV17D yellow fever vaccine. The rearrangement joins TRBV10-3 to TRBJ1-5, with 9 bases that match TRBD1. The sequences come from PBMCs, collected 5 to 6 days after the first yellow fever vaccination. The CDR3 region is CAISQDRGSNQPQHF. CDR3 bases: TGTGCCATCAGCCAGGACAGGGGAAGCAATCAGCCCCAGCATTTT.